The 22 T cell receptor beta chains listed next were all sequenced from one sample in a study of blood T cell repertoires in COVID-19. Profiled with immunoSEQ multiplex PCR; TCRdb holds only in-frame clones, not every one. Among approximately 57,000 clones listed, 85% to 90% were seen once. The sequencing input was peripheral blood. The receptors come from a man in his forties with active COVID-19.

The chain links TRBV19 to TRBJ1-2, with 8 positions matching TRBD1. Germline V lookup: CDR1 LNHDA, CDR2 SQIVND (reference sequence). V shed 7 bases and J 5 bases; nucleotides not matched to a gene: 12. The CDR3 covers 15 residues. The CDR3 loop is CASTSAGTGPYGYTF. CDR3 nucleotide sequence: TGTGCCAGTACTTCCGCCGGGACAGGCCCTTATGGCTACACCTTC.

The J gene is TRBJ2-3, the V gene TRBV29-1; tentative D call: TRBD1 (5 bases). Germline CDR1 SQVTM, CDR2 ANQGSEA. V lost 2 bases and J lost 4, with 10 bases in between. The CDR3 runs 13 residues. For the CDR3, the DNA is TGCAGCGTTGAATCGCTCAGGGCAGATACGCAGTATTTT. Translating gives CSVESLRADTQYF.

Here the CDR3 DNA reads TGTGCCAGCAGGCAGGCAGGATCGTACAATGAGCAGTTCTTC. Translation gives CASRQAGSYNEQFF. The chain joins TRBV6-5 to TRBJ2-1; no definite D call. The CDR3 loop spans 14 amino acids. Germline V CDR1 and CDR2: MNHEY, SVGAGI. Trimming took 6 bases from V and 4 from J, leaving 13 bases between them.

The CDR3: CASSFRQGTRLTGETQYF. CDR3 DNA sequence: TGCGCCAGCAGCTTTCGACAGGGCACAAGGCTCACAGGGGAGACCCAGTACTTC. This sequence joins TRBV5-1 and TRBJ2-5, with 7 bases matching TRBD1. CDR1 and CDR2 from the germline V gene are SGHRS and YFSETQ. V dropped 2 bases and J dropped 5; count of bases not matched to a gene: 18. This CDR3 contains 18 residues.

V usage is TRBV7-3 and J usage is TRBJ1-1; D is unresolved. Looked up from germline, CDR1 is SGHTA and CDR2 is FQGTGA. The CDR3 length is 13 residues. Trimming left V 5 bases short and J 2 bases short, with 9 bases between. The CDR3 nucleotides read TGTGCCAGCAGCCCGACTGGTAACACTGAAGCTTTCTTT. The encoded protein is CASSPTGNTEAFF.

The chain combines TRBV19 with TRBJ1-4; 10 bases agree with TRBD1. J lost 7 bases, V lost 5 bases, and 10 bases had no gene match. The CDR3 is made up of 16 amino acids. Germline loops: CDR1 LNHDA, CDR2 SQIVND (reference sequence). For the CDR3, the DNA is TGTGCCAGTAGTCCTACCAGGGACAGGGGAAGTGAAAAACTGTTTTTT. It yields the protein CASSPTRDRGSEKLFF.

V and J are TRBV2 and TRBJ1-2; 7 bases line up with TRBD1. In germline, CDR1 is SNHLY, CDR2 FYNNEI. V lost 2 bases and J lost 5; bases outside the gene matches: 8. The CDR3 covers 15 residues. Written as DNA, the CDR3 is TGTGCCAGCAGTGAACAACCGGGACAGAGTTATGGCTACACCTTC. Translating it yields CASSEQPGQSYGYTF.

The V call is TRBV28, the J call TRBJ2-7; 8 bases map to TRBD1. J lost 6 bases, V lost 5 bases, and 6 bases had no gene match. The CDR3 covers 13 residues. Looked up from germline, CDR1 is MDHEN and CDR2 is SYDVKM. The CDR3 is CASSRQGLSEQYF. The CDR3, as DNA: TGTGCCAGCAGTCGACAGGGGTTGAGCGAGCAGTACTTC.

This clone turned up a few times. This sequence joins TRBV14 and TRBJ2-3, with TRBD1 matching over 9 bases. Germline CDR1 reads SGHDN; CDR2 reads FVKESK. The CDR3 runs 16 residues. V was clipped by 5 bases and J by 10 bases; unmatched bases: 16. CDR3 protein: CASSLDRDRARESQYF. CDR3 DNA: TGTGCCAGCAGCTTGGACCGGGACAGGGCTAGGGAGTCGCAGTATTTT.

The chain uses TRBV27 and TRBJ1-1; no clear D gene. Germline assignment: CDR1 MNHEY and CDR2 SMNVEV (reference sequence). CDR3 length: 14 amino acids. Trimming stripped 4 bases from V and 0 bases from J, with 9 bases between. CDR3 amino acids: CASSSGAVNTEAFF. The CDR3 nucleotides read TGTGCCAGCAGTTCAGGAGCGGTGAACACTGAAGCTTTCTTT.

The chain employs TRBV5-1 and TRBJ2-3, with D possibly matching TRBD1 (6 bases). CDR1 is SGHRS, CDR2 YFSETQ, per germline. This CDR3 has 15 residues. Trimming left V 4 bases short and J 4 bases short, with 16 bases between. CDR3 DNA: TGCGCCAGCAGCGTGGGACATATTGTCGCAGATACGCAGTATTTT. This translates into CASSVGHIVADTQYF. The full variable domain, rest sourced from reference TRBV5-1 and TRBJ2-3, is KAGVTQTPRYLIKTRGQQVTLSCSPISGHRSVSWYQQTPGQGLQFLFEYFSETQRNKGNFPGRFSGRQFSNSRSEMNVSTLELGDSALYLCASSVGHIVADTQYFGPGTRLTVL.

CDR3 nucleotide sequence: TGTGCCAGCCGACCTTTGACAGGGGCCGGGGAGCTGTTTTTT. Amino acid sequence: CASRPLTGAGELFF. The chain employs TRBV5-4 and TRBJ2-2, with TRBD1 matching 8 bases. V was clipped by 7 bases and J by 6 bases; unmatched bases: 8. Germline values: CDR1 SGHNT, CDR2 YYREEE (reference sequence). The CDR3 covers 14 residues.

The rearrangement links TRBV29-1 to TRBJ1-1; D remains ambiguous. This CDR3 has 12 residues. Per the germline V gene, CDR1 is SQVTM and CDR2 is ANQGSEA. V shed 5 bases and J shed 2 bases, with 9 bases lying between them. In DNA, the CDR3 is TGCAGCGTTCGGAGTATTAACACTGAAGCTTTCTTT. Amino acids: CSVRSINTEAFF.

J is TRBJ2-1 and V is TRBV7-9; 8 bases match TRBD2. Trimming at V came to 2 bases and at J to 7 bases, leaving 7 bases not matched to a gene. Germline CDR1 and CDR2: SEHNR and FQNEAQ (reference sequence). The CDR3 length is 15 residues. The CDR3 sequence is CASSLHTGGRNEQFF. CDR3 in DNA: TGTGCCAGCAGCTTACATACGGGCGGGAGGAATGAGCAGTTCTTC.

V and J are TRBV9 and TRBJ1-3; D uncertain. Germline V gene sequence: CDR1 SGDLS, CDR2 YYNGEE. The ends were cut back, 1 base at V and 0 bases at J, with 5 bases in the middle. The length of the CDR3 is 14 residues. Here the CDR3 DNA reads TGTGCCAGCAGCGTAACATACTCTGGAAACACCATATATTTT. Protein product: CASSVTYSGNTIYF.

This chain uses TRBV5-1 with TRBJ2-5; 9 bases line up with TRBD1. Germline V CDR1 and CDR2: SGHRS, YFSETQ. V was pared by 3 bases and J by 9 bases, with 9 bases of the junction left unmatched. This CDR3 region has 14 residues. CDR3 amino acids: CASSSGQGGNPQYF. CDR3 bases: TGCGCCAGCAGCTCGGGACAGGGTGGGAATCCCCAGTACTTC.

CDR3: CASSVADRGYSGANVLTF. For the CDR3, the DNA is TGTGCCAGCAGCGTAGCAGACAGGGGTTACTCTGGGGCCAACGTCCTGACTTTC. The chain combines TRBV9 with TRBJ2-6; 8 positions agree with TRBD1. The length of the CDR3 is 18 residues. J was trimmed by 0 bases and V by 0 bases; bases with no gene match: 5. Germline CDR1 reads SGDLS; CDR2 reads YYNGEE.

The rearrangement uses TRBV9 and TRBJ2-5, with 11 bases aligning to TRBD2. Germline lookup yields CDR1 SGDLS and CDR2 YYNGEE. The V segment lost 0 bases and the J segment 5 bases; nucleotides outside the gene matches: 9. This CDR3 has 17 residues. The CDR3 reads CASSVGTSGHRGETQYF. The CDR3 DNA is TGTGCCAGCAGCGTAGGGACTAGCGGGCACCGCGGGGAGACCCAGTACTTC.

V gene TRBV2 combines with J gene TRBJ1-1; D not certain. Trimming shortened V by 6 bases and J by 3 bases, and 14 bases separated the two germline ends. CDR1 and CDR2 (germline): SNHLY, FYNNEI. CDR3 length: 14 residues. CDR3 DNA: TGTGCCAGCAGGCCAGGTTCCGGGGACACTGAAGCTTTCTTT. It yields the protein CASRPGSGDTEAFF.

The V and J genes are TRBV7-2 and TRBJ2-5; no clear D. Per germline, CDR1 SGHTA and CDR2 FQGNSA. CDR3 length: 13 residues. V was trimmed by 6 bases and J by 4 bases, leaving 12 bases between them. The CDR3, as DNA: TGTGCCAGCAGTAACAGCCCCCCAGAGACCCAGTACTTC. Its translation: CASSNSPPETQYF.

The chain links TRBV5-1 to TRBJ2-7; 8 bases map to TRBD2. CDR1 SGHRS and CDR2 YFSETQ come from the germline V gene. With 6 bases clipped from V and 4 bases from J, the junction kept 12 bases outside the gene matches. The CDR3 length is 15 residues. In DNA form, the CDR3 reads TGCGCCAGCAACAACGGCCAGCGGGGGCCTTACGAGCAGTACTTC. Translated, it gives CASNNGQRGPYEQYF.

The V gene is TRBV6-1, the J gene TRBJ2-1; 8 bases match TRBD1. The germline CDR1 and CDR2 sequences are MNHNS and SASEGT. This CDR3 is built from 15 residues. V shed 2 bases, J shed 11 bases, and the junction held 11 bases outside the gene matches. CDR3 nucleotide sequence: TGTGCCAGCAGTGAAATAGACAGGGGCCGCACCAAGCAGTTCTTC. Translated: CASSEIDRGRTKQFF.